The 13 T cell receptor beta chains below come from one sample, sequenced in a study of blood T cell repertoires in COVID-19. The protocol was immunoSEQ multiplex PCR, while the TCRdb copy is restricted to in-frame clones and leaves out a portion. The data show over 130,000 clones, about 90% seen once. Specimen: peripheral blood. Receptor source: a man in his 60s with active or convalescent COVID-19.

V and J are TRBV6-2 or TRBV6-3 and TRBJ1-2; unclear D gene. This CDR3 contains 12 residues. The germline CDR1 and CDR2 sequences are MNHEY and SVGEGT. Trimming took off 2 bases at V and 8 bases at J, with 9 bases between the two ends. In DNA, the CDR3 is TGTGCCAGCAGTTACCCACTCATGGGCTACACCTTC. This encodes CASSYPLMGYTF.

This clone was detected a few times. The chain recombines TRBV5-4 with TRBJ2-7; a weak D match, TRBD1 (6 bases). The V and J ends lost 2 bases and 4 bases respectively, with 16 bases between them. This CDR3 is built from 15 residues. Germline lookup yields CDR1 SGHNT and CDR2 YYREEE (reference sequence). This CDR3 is CASSFSQGRRYEQYF. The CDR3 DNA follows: TGTGCCAGCAGCTTCTCCCAGGGGCGCCGGTACGAGCAGTACTTC. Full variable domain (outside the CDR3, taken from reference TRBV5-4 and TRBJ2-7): ETGVTQSPTHLIKTRGQQVTLRCSSQSGHNTVSWYQQALGQGPQFIFQYYREEENGRGNFPPRFSGLQFPNYSSELNVNALELDDSALYLCASSFSQGRRYEQYFGPGTRLTVT.

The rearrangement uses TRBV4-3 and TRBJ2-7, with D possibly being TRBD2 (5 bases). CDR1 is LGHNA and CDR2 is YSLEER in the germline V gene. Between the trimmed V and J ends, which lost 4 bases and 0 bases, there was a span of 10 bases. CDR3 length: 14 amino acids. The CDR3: CASSLTEDSYEQYF. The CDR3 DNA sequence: TGCGCCAGCAGCCTCACGGAGGACTCCTACGAGCAGTACTTC.

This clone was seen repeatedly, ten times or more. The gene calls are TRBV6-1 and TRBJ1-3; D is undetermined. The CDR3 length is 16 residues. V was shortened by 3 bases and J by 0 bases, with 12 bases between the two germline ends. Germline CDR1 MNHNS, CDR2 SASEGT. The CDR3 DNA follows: TGTGCCAGCAGTGATAACTTATGGAGCTCTGGAAACACCATATATTTT. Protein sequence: CASSDNLWSSGNTIYF.

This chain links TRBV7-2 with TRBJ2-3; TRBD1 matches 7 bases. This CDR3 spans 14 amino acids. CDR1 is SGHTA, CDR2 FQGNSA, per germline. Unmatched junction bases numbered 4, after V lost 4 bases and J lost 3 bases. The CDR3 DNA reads TGTGCCAGCAGCTCGACAGGGCGGACAGATACGCAGTATTTT. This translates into CASSSTGRTDTQYF.

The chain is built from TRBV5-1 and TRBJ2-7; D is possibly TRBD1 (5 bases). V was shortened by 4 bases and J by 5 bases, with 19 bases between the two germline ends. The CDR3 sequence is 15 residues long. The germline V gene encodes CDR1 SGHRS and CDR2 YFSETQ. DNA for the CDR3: TGCGCCAGCAGCGTGGTTACTGGCGCAGGGAACGAGCAGTACTTC. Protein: CASSVVTGAGNEQYF.

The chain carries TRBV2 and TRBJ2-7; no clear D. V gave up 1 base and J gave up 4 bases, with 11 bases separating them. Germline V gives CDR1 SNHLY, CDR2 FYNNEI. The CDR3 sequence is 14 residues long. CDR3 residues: CASSEGQSLYEQYF. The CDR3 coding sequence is TGTGCCAGCAGTGAAGGCCAGTCTCTTTACGAGCAGTACTTC.

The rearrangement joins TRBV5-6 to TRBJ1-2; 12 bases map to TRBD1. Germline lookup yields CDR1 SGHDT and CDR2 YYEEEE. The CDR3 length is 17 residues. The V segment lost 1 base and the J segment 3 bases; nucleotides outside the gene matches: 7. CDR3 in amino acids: CASSLSGQGASHYGYTF. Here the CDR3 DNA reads TGTGCCAGCAGCTTGTCGGGACAGGGGGCTTCCCACTATGGCTACACCTTC.

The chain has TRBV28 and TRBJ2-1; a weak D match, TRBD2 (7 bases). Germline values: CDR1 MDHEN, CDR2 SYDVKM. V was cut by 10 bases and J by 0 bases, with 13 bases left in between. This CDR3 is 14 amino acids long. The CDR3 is CATGEGSSYNEQFF. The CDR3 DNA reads TGTGCCACAGGGGAGGGCAGCTCCTACAATGAGCAGTTCTTC.

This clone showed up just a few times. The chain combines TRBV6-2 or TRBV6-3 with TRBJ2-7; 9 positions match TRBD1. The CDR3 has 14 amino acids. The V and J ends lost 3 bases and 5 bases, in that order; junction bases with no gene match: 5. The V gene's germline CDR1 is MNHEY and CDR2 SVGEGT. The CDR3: CASSYWGQGHEQYF. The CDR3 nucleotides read TGTGCCAGCAGTTATTGGGGACAGGGACACGAGCAGTACTTC.

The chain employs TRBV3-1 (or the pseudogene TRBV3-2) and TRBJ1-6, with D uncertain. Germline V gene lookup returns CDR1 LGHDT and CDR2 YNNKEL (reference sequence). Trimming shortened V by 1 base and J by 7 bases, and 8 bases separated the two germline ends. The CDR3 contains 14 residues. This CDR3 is CASSQVQMNSPLHF. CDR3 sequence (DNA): TGTGCCAGCAGCCAAGTACAGATGAATTCACCCCTCCACTTT.

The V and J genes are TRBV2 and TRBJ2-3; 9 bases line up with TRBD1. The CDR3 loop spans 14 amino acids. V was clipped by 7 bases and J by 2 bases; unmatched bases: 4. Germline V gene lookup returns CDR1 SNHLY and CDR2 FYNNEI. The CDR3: CASNRGLVTDTQYF. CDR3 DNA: TGTGCCAGCAACAGGGGGCTTGTCACAGATACGCAGTATTTT.

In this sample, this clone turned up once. The CDR3 spells CASSVATGNSGANVLTF. For the CDR3, the DNA is TGTGCCAGCAGCGTAGCGACAGGCAATTCTGGGGCCAACGTCCTGACTTTC. This rearrangement joins TRBV9 to TRBJ2-6; perhaps TRBD1 as D (6 bases). Germline V gene sequence: CDR1 SGDLS, CDR2 YYNGEE. Trimming pared 0 bases from V and 1 base from J, leaving 11 bases between. The CDR3 length is 17 residues. The full variable domain, rest sourced from reference TRBV9 and TRBJ2-6, is DSGVTQTPKHLITATGQRVTLRCSPRSGDLSVYWYQQSLDQGLQFLIQYYNGEERAKGNILERFSAQQFPDLHSELNLSSLELGDSALYFCASSVATGNSGANVLTFGAGSRLTVL.